This T cell receptor (beta chain) was profiled in a study of blood T cell repertoires in COVID-19. Study context: COVID-19 samples collected from the United States, Italy and Spain covered acute and convalescent phases. PBMCs, B-cell-depleted T cells, or T cells provided the cDNA or gDNA that made up the material.

V lost 3 bases and J lost 4, with 13 bases in between. CDR3 size: 16 residues. Germline-derived CDR1 and CDR2 are SGHTA and FQGNSA. Original handling: Estimated nucleated cell counts came from reference gene primer amplification. Here immunoSEQ multiplex PCR was the method, and the copy in TCRdb shows in-frame clones only, minus some. V, J and clone size reflect that table, while D and trimming were determined from the DNA. The sample has about 59,000 clones; around 84% are singletons. This TCR was recovered from a man in his 60s with acute or convalescent COVID-19. What was sequenced was peripheral blood. This chain uses TRBV7-2 with TRBJ2-6; D perhaps matches TRBD2 (6 bases). The CDR3 region has the DNA TGTGCCAGCAGCTTTACCGGGACTTGGGGGGCCAACGTCCTGACTTTC. Translating gives CASSFTGTWGANVLTF. The variable domain in full, with the rest retrieved from reference TRBV7-2 and TRBJ2-6, is GAGVSQSPSNKVTEKGKDVELRCDPISGHTALYWYRQSLGQGLEFLIYFQGNSAPDKSGLPSDRFSAERTGGSVSTLTIQRTQQEDSAVYLCASSFTGTWGANVLTFGAGSRLTVL.